This record covers a single T cell receptor (beta chain). Its specific antigen is unknown. Per-base qualities were not stored, and no clone one base away is much larger. The data stem from a study of identical twins (dated by TCRdb to between 2015 and 2016). With regard to the full study: To test whether fetal clonotypes persist, the study used deep sequencing on TCR alpha and beta repertoires from monozygotic twins, unrelated adults of various ages, and cord blood. To rule out contamination, replicate twin experiments were performed at different times with different library preparation protocols.

Results and caveats for the whole study, not just this receptor: Because the same donors could not be followed over many years, conclusions were based on cross-sectional statistical analysis. Fewer insertions were carried by abundant cord blood beta clonotypes; a weaker similar trend was observed in young adult naive repertoires, while no such trend was observed in memory repertoires. In monozygotic twins, out-of-frame TCR alpha sharing was systematically underestimated by recombination models, although the models agreed with sharing between unrelated individuals. Compared with coincidental sharing between unrelated individuals, out-of-frame TCR alpha sequences shared between twins showed an excess of sequences with low generation probability. Zero-insertion analyses could be partly confounded by invariant T cells such as MAIT and iNKT, though diverse VJ usage argued against such confounding for most clonotypes. A weaker excess of twin sharing was found in beta out-of-frame sequences because the signal-to-noise ratio was lowered by fewer shared sequences.

Every donor was a healthy Caucasian. Three pairs of female monozygotic twins, all aged about 18 to 29 years, were included in the twin cohort. The RNA used for TCR libraries was isolated from peripheral blood mononuclear cells. Library generation was performed with 5' RACE. Sequencing was carried out with an Illumina HiSeq 2000. Template switching introduced a universal primer binding site; the final cDNA contained a unique molecular identifier, enabling accurate counting of TCR cDNA molecules. Specific primers in the conserved constant-segment region were used to synthesize first-strand cDNA for TCR alpha and beta chains. To control for contamination, every cDNA library carried two barcodes: a SMART-Mk sample barcode plus Illumina barcodes. TruSeq adapter sequences along with Illumina sample barcodes were introduced in two successive PCR steps. The Illumina HiSeq platform was used with custom primers to sequence TCR alpha and beta cDNA libraries. The original pipeline was this. Raw reads were processed with MiGEC to extract unique molecular identifiers, and MiXCR was used to determine CDR3 positions. Recombination models were inferred per individual with the repgenHMM and IGoR tools using an EM algorithm. The analysis of shared clonotypes was done with the tcR package in R, with sharing normalized by the product of cloneset sizes. Out-of-frame nonproductive sequences were analyzed to study raw recombination free of thymic and clonal selection effects. TCRdb itself trimmed the public reads at Q25 with fastp, ran MiXCR and retained productive beta chains. Every entry covers one CDR3 protein and lists the most common genes and DNA from its rows. The V and J calls follow TCRdb's processing rather than the paper's. In this sample the table shows under 900,000 distinct CDR3 sequences, roughly 12% of which occur a single time. The ten top clones hold about 1.5% of the sample.

In the germline V gene, CDR1 corresponds to MNHEY and CDR2 to SVGEGT. The germline ends are 8 bases apart after V is trimmed by 6 bases and J by 0 bases. The CDR3 holds 14 amino acids from the cysteine to the phenylalanine. Only CDR3 DNA remains: 42 bases, in frame from the first base. These same data were also listed under a study on yellow fever vaccine responses in identical twins. The second study's authors report: According to the authors, the vaccine-induced T cell response in identical twins seemed to be partly convergent and partly specific to each individual. Focusing on identical twins, the study followed the T cell clones that responded to the vaccine, and did so with precision.

The chain is made from TRBV6-2 or TRBV6-3 and TRBJ1-4; the D gene identity is not certain. The source material was PBMCs. The clonotype comes from a woman in her late teens or twenties in good health. The CDR3 protein is CASRFGATNEKLFF. DNA sequence: TGTGCCAGCAGATTCGGAGCAACTAATGAAAAACTGTTTTTT.